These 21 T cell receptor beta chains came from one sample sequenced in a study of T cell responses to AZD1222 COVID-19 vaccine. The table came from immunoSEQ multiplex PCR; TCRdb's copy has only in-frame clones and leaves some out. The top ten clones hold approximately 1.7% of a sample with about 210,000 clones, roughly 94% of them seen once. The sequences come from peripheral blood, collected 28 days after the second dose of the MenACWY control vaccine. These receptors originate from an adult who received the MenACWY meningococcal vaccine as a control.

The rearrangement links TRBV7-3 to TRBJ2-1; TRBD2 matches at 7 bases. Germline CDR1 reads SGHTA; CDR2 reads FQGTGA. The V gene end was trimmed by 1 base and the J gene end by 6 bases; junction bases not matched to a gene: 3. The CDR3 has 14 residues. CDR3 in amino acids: CASSLNGGGNEQFF. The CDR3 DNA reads TGTGCCAGCAGCTTAAATGGCGGGGGCAATGAGCAGTTCTTC. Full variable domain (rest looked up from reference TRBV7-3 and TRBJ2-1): GAGVSQTPSNKVTEKGKYVELRCDPISGHTALYWYRQSLGQGPEFLIYFQGTGAADDSGLPNDRFFAVRPEGSVSTLKIQRTERGDSAVYLCASSLNGGGNEQFFGPGTRLTVL.

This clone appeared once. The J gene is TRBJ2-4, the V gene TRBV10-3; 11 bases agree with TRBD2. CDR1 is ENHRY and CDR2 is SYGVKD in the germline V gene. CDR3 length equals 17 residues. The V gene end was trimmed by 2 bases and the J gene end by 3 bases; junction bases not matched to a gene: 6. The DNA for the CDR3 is TGTGCCATCAGTGAGCTAGCGGGAGGCCAGGGCAAAAACATTCAGTACTTC. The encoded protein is CAISELAGGQGKNIQYF.

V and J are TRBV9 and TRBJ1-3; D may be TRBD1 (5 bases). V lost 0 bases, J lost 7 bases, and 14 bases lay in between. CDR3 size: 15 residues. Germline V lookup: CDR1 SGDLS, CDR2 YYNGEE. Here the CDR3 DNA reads TGTGCCAGCAGCGTAGCCGGGGGACTTCTGAACACCATATATTTT. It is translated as CASSVAGGLLNTIYF.

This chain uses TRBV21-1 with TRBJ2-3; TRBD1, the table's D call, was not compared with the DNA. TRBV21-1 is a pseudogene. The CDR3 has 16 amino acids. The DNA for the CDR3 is TGTGCCAGCAGCACCCCGCGTGAGGGGGCCCCAGATACGCAGTATTTT. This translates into CASSTPREGAPDTQYF.

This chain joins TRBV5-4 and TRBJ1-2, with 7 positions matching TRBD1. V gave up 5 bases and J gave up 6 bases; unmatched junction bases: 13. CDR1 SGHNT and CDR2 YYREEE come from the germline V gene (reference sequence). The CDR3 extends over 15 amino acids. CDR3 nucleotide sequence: TGTGCCAGCAGGGGGGGAGAGGGGGCGAGAGATGGCTACACCTTC. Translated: CASRGGEGARDGYTF.

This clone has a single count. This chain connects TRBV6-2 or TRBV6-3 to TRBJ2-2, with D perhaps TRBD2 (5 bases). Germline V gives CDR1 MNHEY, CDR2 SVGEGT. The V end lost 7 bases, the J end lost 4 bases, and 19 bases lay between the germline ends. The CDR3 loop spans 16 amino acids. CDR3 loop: CASTPDPGRGTGELFF. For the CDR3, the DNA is TGTGCCAGCACCCCGGACCCCGGTCGGGGCACCGGGGAGCTGTTTTTT.

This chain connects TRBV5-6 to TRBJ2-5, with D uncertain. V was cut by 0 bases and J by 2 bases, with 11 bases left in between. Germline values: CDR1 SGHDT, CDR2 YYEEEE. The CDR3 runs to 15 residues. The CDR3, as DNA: TGTGCCAGCAGCTTGGAGGGCAGTCCACAAGAGACCCAGTACTTC. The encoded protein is CASSLEGSPQETQYF.

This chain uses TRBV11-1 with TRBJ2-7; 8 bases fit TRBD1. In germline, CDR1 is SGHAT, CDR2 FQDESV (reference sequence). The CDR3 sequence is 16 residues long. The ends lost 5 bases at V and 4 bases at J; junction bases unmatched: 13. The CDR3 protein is CASSPGGQGALYEQYF. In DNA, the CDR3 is TGTGCCAGCAGCCCAGGTGGGCAGGGGGCCTTATACGAGCAGTACTTC.

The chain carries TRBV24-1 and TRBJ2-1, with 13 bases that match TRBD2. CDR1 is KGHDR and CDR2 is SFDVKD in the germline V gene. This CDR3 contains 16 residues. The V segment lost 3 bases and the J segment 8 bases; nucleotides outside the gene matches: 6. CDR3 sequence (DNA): TGTGCCACCAGTGATGGGACTAGCGGGAATGATCATGAGCAGTTCTTC. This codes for CATSDGTSGNDHEQFF.

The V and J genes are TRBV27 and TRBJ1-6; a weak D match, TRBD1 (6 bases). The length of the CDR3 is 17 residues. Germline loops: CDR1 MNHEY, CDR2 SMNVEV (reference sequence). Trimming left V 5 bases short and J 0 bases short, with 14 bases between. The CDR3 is CASSPLTGHSYNSPLHF. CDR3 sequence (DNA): TGTGCCAGCAGTCCCCTGACAGGCCACTCCTATAATTCACCCCTCCACTTT.

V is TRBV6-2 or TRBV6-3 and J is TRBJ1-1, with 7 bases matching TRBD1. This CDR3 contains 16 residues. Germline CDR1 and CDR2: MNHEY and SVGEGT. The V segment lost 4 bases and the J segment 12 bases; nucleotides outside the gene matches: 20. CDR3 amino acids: CASSSSPQGIYVETFF. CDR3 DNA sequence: TGTGCCAGCAGTTCGTCTCCACAGGGGATCTATGTGGAAACTTTCTTT.

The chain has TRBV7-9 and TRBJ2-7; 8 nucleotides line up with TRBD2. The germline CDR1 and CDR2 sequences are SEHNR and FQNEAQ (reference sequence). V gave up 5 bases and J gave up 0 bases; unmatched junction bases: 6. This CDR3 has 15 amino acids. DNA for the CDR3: TGTGCCAGCAGCGTTTCGGGGGGGATCTCCTACGAGCAGTACTTC. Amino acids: CASSVSGGISYEQYF.

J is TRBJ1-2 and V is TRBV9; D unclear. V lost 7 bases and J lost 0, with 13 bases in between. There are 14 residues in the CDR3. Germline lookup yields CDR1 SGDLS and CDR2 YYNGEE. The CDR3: CASGRRGANYGYTF. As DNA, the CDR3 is TGTGCCAGCGGACGGCGGGGAGCTAACTATGGCTACACCTTC.

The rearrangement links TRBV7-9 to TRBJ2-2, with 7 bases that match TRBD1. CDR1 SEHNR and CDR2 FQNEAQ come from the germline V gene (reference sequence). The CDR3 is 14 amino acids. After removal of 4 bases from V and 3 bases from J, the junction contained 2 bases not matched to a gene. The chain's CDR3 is CASSSGQYTGELFF. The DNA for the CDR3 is TGTGCCAGCAGCTCGGGACAGTACACCGGGGAGCTGTTTTTT.

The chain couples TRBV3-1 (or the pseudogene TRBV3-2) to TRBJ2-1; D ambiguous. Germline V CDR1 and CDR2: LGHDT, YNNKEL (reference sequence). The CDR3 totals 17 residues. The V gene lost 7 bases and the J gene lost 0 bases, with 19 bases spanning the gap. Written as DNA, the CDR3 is TGTGCCAGCAACAATCTCCGCACAGTCAGCTCCTACAATGAGCAGTTCTTC. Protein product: CASNNLRTVSSYNEQFF.

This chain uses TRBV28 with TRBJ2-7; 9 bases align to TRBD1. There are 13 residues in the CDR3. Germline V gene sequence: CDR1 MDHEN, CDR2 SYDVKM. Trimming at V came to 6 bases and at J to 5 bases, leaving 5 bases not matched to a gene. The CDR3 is CASSLGQGDEQYF. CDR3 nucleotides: TGTGCCAGCAGCCTGGGACAGGGAGACGAGCAGTACTTC. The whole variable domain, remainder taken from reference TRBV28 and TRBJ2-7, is DVKVTQSSRYLVKRTGEKVFLECVQDMDHENMFWYRQDPGLGLRLIYFSYDVKMKEKGDIPEGYSVSREKKERFSLILESASTNQTSMYLCASSLGQGDEQYFGPGTRLTVT.

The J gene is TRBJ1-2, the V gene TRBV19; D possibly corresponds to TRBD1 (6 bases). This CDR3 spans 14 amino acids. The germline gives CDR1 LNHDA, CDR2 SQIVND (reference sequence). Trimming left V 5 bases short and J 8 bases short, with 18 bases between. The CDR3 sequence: CASSLNYREKGYTF. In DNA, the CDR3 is TGTGCCAGTAGTCTCAACTACAGGGAGAAAGGCTACACCTTC.

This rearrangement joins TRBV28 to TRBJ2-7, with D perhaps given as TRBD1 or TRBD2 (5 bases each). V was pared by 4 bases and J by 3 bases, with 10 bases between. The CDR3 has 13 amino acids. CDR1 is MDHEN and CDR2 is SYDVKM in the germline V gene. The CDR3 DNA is TGTGCCAGCAGTTCCCGGGACCACTACGAGCAGTACTTC. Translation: CASSSRDHYEQYF.

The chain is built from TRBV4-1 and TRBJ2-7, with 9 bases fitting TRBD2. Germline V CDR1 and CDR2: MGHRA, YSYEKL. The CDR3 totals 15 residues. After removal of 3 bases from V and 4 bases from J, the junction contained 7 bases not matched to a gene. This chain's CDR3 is CASSHLAGGLYEQYF. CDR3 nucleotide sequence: TGCGCCAGCAGCCACCTCGCGGGAGGGCTGTACGAGCAGTACTTC.

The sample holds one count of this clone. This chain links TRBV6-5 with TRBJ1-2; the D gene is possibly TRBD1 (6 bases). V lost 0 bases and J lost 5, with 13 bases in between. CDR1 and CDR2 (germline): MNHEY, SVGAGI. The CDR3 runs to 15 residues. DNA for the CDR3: TGTGCCAGCAGTTACTCGCGTGACCAGGGGTATGGCTACACCTTC. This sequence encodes CASSYSRDQGYGYTF.

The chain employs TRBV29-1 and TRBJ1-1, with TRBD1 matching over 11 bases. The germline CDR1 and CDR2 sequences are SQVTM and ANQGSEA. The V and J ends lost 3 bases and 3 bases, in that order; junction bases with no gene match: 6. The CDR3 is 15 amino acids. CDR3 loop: CSVEGTGGRDTEAFF. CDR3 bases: TGCAGCGTTGAGGGGACAGGGGGACGGGACACTGAAGCTTTCTTT. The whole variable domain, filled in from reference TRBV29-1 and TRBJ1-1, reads SAVISQKPSRDICQRGTSLTIQCQVDSQVTMMFWYRQQPGQSLTLIATANQGSEATYESGFVIDKFPISRPNLTFSTLTVSNMSPEDSSIYLCSVEGTGGRDTEAFFGQGTRLTVV.